This T cell receptor (beta chain) appears in the sequencing data of a study of blood T cell repertoires in COVID-19. Germline CDR1 reads SNHLY; CDR2 reads FYNNEI. Germline trimming cut 7 bases from V and 6 bases from J; bases unmatched to any gene: 7. The CDR3 totals 13 residues. The assay was immunoSEQ multiplex PCR, and TCRdb's table has in-frame clones only and misses some. This sample has about 210,000 clones, with 85% found just once. Sequencing input: PBMCs or T cells enriched from blood (not recorded which). The chain couples TRBV2 to TRBJ2-7; 9 bases fit TRBD1. This receptor was taken from a man aged 40-49 years who had recovered from COVID-19. The chain's CDR3 is CASNRDRAREQYF. The CDR3 DNA is TGTGCCAGCAATCGGGACAGGGCTCGCGAGCAGTACTTC. Using reference TRBV2 and TRBJ2-7 for the parts outside the CDR3, the full variable domain is EPEVTQTPSHQVTQMGQEVILRCVPISNHLYFYWYRQILGQKVEFLVSFYNNEISEKSEIFDDQFSVERPDGSNFTLKIRSTKLEDSAMYFCASNRDRAREQYFGPGTRLTVT.